This entry lists 32 T cell receptor beta chains sequenced from one sample in a study of beta chain features in type 1 diabetes. The whole isolated RNA underwent reverse transcription, so sequencing captured expressed TCRB transcripts. Generated by immunoSEQ multiplex PCR, the TCRdb table keeps only in-frame clones and is missing some. Among about 42,000 clones, about 50% were seen once, and the ten largest hold 0.2% to 0.3%. Input material: stem cell memory CD4+ T cells from blood. The receptor set was obtained from a woman aged 25-40 years in good health.

This rearrangement joins TRBV7-8 to TRBJ1-1; D might be TRBD1 (5 bases). The length of the CDR3 is 15 residues. V was cut by 3 bases and J by 0 bases, with 11 bases left in between. Germline V gene data show CDR1 as SGHVS and CDR2 as FQNEAQ. The CDR3: CASSLLTVMNTEAFF. CDR3 nucleotide sequence: TGTGCCAGCAGCTTGCTGACAGTCATGAACACTGAAGCTTTCTTT. The full variable domain, in which reference TRBV7-8 and TRBJ1-1 provide the parts outside the CDR3, is GAGVSQSPRYKVAKRGQDVALRCDPISGHVSLFWYQQALGQGPEFLTYFQNEAQLDKSGLPSDRFFAERPEGSVSTLKIQRTQQEDSAVYLCASSLLTVMNTEAFFGQGTRLTVV.

The gene calls are TRBV9 and TRBJ2-2, with 7 bases matching TRBD2. Germline V gene lookup returns CDR1 SGDLS and CDR2 YYNGEE. CDR3 size: 19 residues. V lost 0 bases, J lost 2 bases, and 13 bases stayed unmatched. The CDR3 bases are TGTGCCAGCAGCGTAGAAATAGGGGATAGCGGGCTTAACACCGGGGAGCTGTTTTTT. Translating gives CASSVEIGDSGLNTGELFF.

The chain employs TRBV18 and TRBJ2-5; D gene ambiguous. The CDR3 runs to 12 residues. Deletions cut 2 bases from V and 4 bases from J, with 5 bases between. The germline gives CDR1 KGHSH, CDR2 LQKENI. The CDR3 sequence: CASSPEVETQYF. The CDR3 DNA sequence: TGTGCCAGCTCACCAGAGGTAGAGACCCAGTACTTC.

This clone was detected a few times. The rearrangement joins TRBV28 to TRBJ1-5; D is perhaps TRBD1 (5 bases). CDR1 MDHEN and CDR2 SYDVKM come from the germline V gene. CDR3 length equals 15 residues. V lost 5 bases, J lost 0 bases, and 11 bases lay in between. The CDR3 region is CASSGAGSSNQPQHF. The CDR3 bases are TGTGCCAGCAGTGGGGCAGGTAGTAGCAATCAGCCCCAGCATTTT.

The V and J genes are TRBV7-2 and TRBJ2-7; TRBD1 might be the D (6 bases). Germline CDR1 is SGHTA and CDR2 is FQGNSA. The CDR3 spans 15 residues. V was pared by 5 bases and J by 0 bases, with 14 bases between. This chain's CDR3 is CASSADRTFSYEQYF. DNA for the CDR3: TGTGCCAGCAGCGCCGACAGGACCTTCTCCTACGAGCAGTACTTC.

The rearrangement uses TRBV28 and TRBJ1-5; D call uncertain. The V end lost 5 bases, the J end lost 0 bases, and 5 bases lay between the germline ends. CDR1 is MDHEN and CDR2 is SYDVKM in the germline V gene. The CDR3 spans 13 residues. In nucleotides, the CDR3 is TGTGCCAGCAGTGGGCATAGCAATCAGCCCCAGCATTTT. This sequence encodes CASSGHSNQPQHF.

This clone was counted a few times. The CDR3, as DNA: TGTACCAGCAGCTTAGGAGGGACTAGCTACGAGCAGTACTTC. This gives the protein CTSSLGGTSYEQYF. The V call is TRBV7-2, the J call TRBJ2-7; 8 bases fit TRBD2. Germline CDR1 reads SGHTA; CDR2 reads FQGNSA. J gave up 3 bases and V 1 base, and 2 bases lay outside the gene matches. This CDR3 is 14 amino acids long.

This chain uses TRBV5-6 with TRBJ2-3; D might be TRBD1 (5 bases). This CDR3 comprises 15 residues. Trimming took 0 bases from V and 1 from J, leaving 9 bases between them. Germline CDR1 reads SGHDT; CDR2 reads YYEEEE. CDR3 in DNA: TGTGCCAGCAGCTTGGGGGGCGCGGGCACAGATACGCAGTATTTT. It is translated as CASSLGGAGTDTQYF.

This chain uses TRBV21-1 with TRBJ2-3; the table's D gene call, TRBD2, was not cross checked with the DNA. TRBV21-1 is assigned pseudogene status. This CDR3 comprises 18 residues. In DNA, the CDR3 is TGTGCCAGCAGCACTCCATATCGGACTAGCGGTAGCACAGATACGCAGTATTTT. Encoded protein: CASSTPYRTSGSTDTQYF.

This clone was seen a handful of times. CDR3 sequence (DNA): TGTGCCAGCACCGGGACAGGGGGTTACGAGCAGTACTTC. Protein product: CASTGTGGYEQYF. The rearrangement links TRBV6-6 to TRBJ2-7; 11 positions match TRBD1. This CDR3 has 13 residues. Germline V lookup: CDR1 MNHNY, CDR2 SVGAGI (reference sequence). V shed 7 bases, J shed 4 bases, and the junction held 3 bases outside the gene matches.

The rearrangement uses TRBV30 and TRBJ1-6, with 7 bases aligning to TRBD1. Germline assignment: CDR1 GTSNPN and CDR2 SVGIG (reference sequence). With 4 bases clipped from V and 8 bases from J, the junction kept 5 bases outside the gene matches. This CDR3 has 13 amino acids. The DNA of the CDR3 is TGTGCCTGGACGAGGGGGCTGGATTCACCCCTCCACTTT. Protein product: CAWTRGLDSPLHF.

The chain uses TRBV7-9 and TRBJ1-6, with 7 bases fitting TRBD1. The V segment lost 3 bases and the J segment 0 bases; nucleotides outside the gene matches: 2. The germline gives CDR1 SEHNR, CDR2 FQNEAQ (reference sequence). This CDR3 has 16 residues. The CDR3: CASSLTGSSYNSPLHF. CDR3 bases: TGTGCCAGCAGCTTGACAGGGAGCTCCTATAATTCACCCCTCCACTTT.

This sequence joins TRBV6-6 and TRBJ2-2, with 8 bases that match TRBD1. The germline V gene encodes CDR1 MNHNY and CDR2 SVGAGI (reference sequence). The CDR3 has 15 amino acids. After removal of 6 bases from V and 1 base from J, the junction contained 4 bases not matched to a gene. This chain's CDR3 is CASRGTGKNTGELFF. DNA of the CDR3: TGTGCCAGCAGAGGGACAGGAAAGAACACCGGGGAGCTGTTTTTT.

The V and J genes are TRBV7-3 and TRBJ2-2, with no clear D. The CDR3 runs 15 residues. From germline, CDR1 is SGHTA and CDR2 FQGTGA. Trimming removed 1 base from V and 0 bases from J, with 6 bases in between. The CDR3: CASSLSSANTGELFF. Written as DNA, the CDR3 is TGTGCCAGCAGCTTAAGTTCGGCGAACACCGGGGAGCTGTTTTTT.

The genes are TRBV30 and TRBJ2-5; a possible D gene is TRBD1 (7 bases). This CDR3 has 13 residues. V lost 4 bases, J lost 2 bases, and 11 bases lay in between. Looked up from germline, CDR1 is GTSNPN and CDR2 is SVGIG (reference sequence). CDR3 nucleotides: TGTGCCTGGACAGGGGGAGGTCAAGAGACCCAGTACTTC. Amino acids: CAWTGGGQETQYF.

A few counts support this clone. The rearrangement joins TRBV19 to TRBJ2-1; the match to TRBD1 covers 8 bases. Germline lookup yields CDR1 LNHDA and CDR2 SQIVND (reference sequence). The V segment lost 3 bases and the J segment 6 bases; nucleotides outside the gene matches: 4. This CDR3 has 14 residues. CDR3 residues: CASSIRGRSNEQFF. As DNA, the CDR3 is TGTGCCAGTAGTATCAGGGGGCGAAGCAATGAGCAGTTCTTC.

This clone was picked up one time. This chain uses TRBV27 with TRBJ2-3, with 7 positions matching TRBD2. CDR1 and CDR2 from the germline V gene are MNHEY and SMNVEV (reference sequence). This CDR3 has 16 residues. The J segment lost 2 bases and the V segment lost 2 bases, leaving 7 bases of the junction unmatched. CDR3 DNA: TGTGCCAGCAGTTTACATGTGGGAGGGACCACAGATACGCAGTATTTT. Encoded protein: CASSLHVGGTTDTQYF.

This clone appeared a few times. The chain is built from TRBV30 and TRBJ1-4; unclear D gene. CDR3 size: 14 residues. The germline gives CDR1 GTSNPN, CDR2 SVGIG (reference sequence). The ends were cut back, 2 bases at V and 0 bases at J, with 7 bases in the middle. Written as DNA, the CDR3 is TGTGCCTGGAGTTGGGCCGCAACTAATGAAAAACTGTTTTTT. It translates to CAWSWAATNEKLFF.

The gene calls are TRBV27 and TRBJ2-1, with a tentative D call TRBD1 (6 bases). Germline V gene data show CDR1 as MNHEY and CDR2 as SMNVEV (reference sequence). The CDR3 consists of 15 residues. V was clipped by 7 bases and J by 0 bases, with 13 bases between them. The DNA of the CDR3 is TGTGCCAGCACCACAGGGTTGGCCTCCTACAATGAGCAGTTCTTC. Protein: CASTTGLASYNEQFF.

This chain uses TRBV4-1 with TRBJ2-1, with TRBD1 identical over 7 bases. Germline V gene sequence: CDR1 MGHRA, CDR2 YSYEKL. This CDR3 has 17 residues. With 0 bases clipped from V and 0 bases from J, the junction kept 5 bases outside the gene matches. CDR3 DNA: TGCGCCAGCAGCCAAGAAGGGGGCAGTAGCTCCTACAATGAGCAGTTCTTC. This encodes CASSQEGGSSSYNEQFF.

The genes are TRBV9 and TRBJ2-4; D is unclear. CDR1 is SGDLS and CDR2 is YYNGEE in the germline V gene. V shed 0 bases and J shed 5 bases, with 18 bases lying between them. The CDR3 contains 17 residues. The CDR3 reads CASSVGPHAGSQNIQYF. The CDR3 DNA reads as TGTGCCAGCAGCGTAGGGCCTCACGCAGGTTCCCAAAACATTCAGTACTTC.

This clone was detected only a few times. The rearrangement links TRBV18 to TRBJ2-1; D is perhaps TRBD1 (6 bases). Germline loops: CDR1 KGHSH, CDR2 LQKENI. Deletions cut 4 bases from V and 1 base from J, with 17 bases between. This CDR3 region has 17 residues. CDR3 nucleotides: TGTGCCAGCTCACGGGGGAGAGGGGGTGCATCCTACAATGAGCAGTTCTTC. It is translated as CASSRGRGGASYNEQFF.

There are a few counts of this clone. The junction departs from germline at one end; a sequencing error may be responsible. This chain links TRBV7-7 with TRBJ2-1; 11 bases line up with TRBD2. This CDR3 spans 14 amino acids. Germline V gene sequence: CDR1 SSHAT, CDR2 FNYEAQ (reference sequence). CDR3 in amino acids: CASSLGPSGRTQFF. DNA of the CDR3: TGTGCTAGCAGCTTAGGTCCTAGCGGGAGGACACAGTTCTTC.

The J gene is TRBJ2-2, the V gene TRBV10-3; TRBD1 is a possible D gene (7 bases). This CDR3 contains 14 residues. CDR1 and CDR2 (germline): ENHRY, SYGVKD. The V gene lost 3 bases and the J gene lost 7 bases, with 12 bases spanning the gap. The CDR3 loop reads CAISDGRGVGELFF. CDR3 in DNA: TGTGCCATCAGTGATGGCAGGGGGGTCGGGGAGCTGTTTTTT.

The rearrangement joins TRBV28 to TRBJ1-3; perhaps TRBD1 as D (6 bases). V dropped 5 bases and J dropped 0 bases, with 20 bases sitting between them. The CDR3 covers 18 residues. The germline V gene encodes CDR1 MDHEN and CDR2 SYDVKM. The CDR3 here is CASSPYWTDRSSGNTIYF. The CDR3 DNA reads as TGTGCCAGCAGTCCCTACTGGACCGACAGGAGCTCTGGAAACACCATATATTTT.

This rearrangement joins TRBV7-8 to TRBJ2-7, with TRBD2 identical over 10 bases. J was trimmed by 2 bases and V by 4 bases; bases with no gene match: 11. Germline V CDR1 and CDR2: SGHVS, FQNEAQ. The CDR3 is 17 residues long. CDR3 amino acids: CASSSPGASGSPYEQYF. In nucleotides, the CDR3 is TGTGCCAGCAGCTCCCCCGGGGCTAGCGGGAGCCCCTACGAGCAGTACTTC.

This clone has a handful of counts. This chain links TRBV7-9 with TRBJ2-7, with D possibly TRBD1 on 5 matching bases. The V gene's germline CDR1 is SEHNR and CDR2 FQNEAQ (reference sequence). Trimming removed 5 bases from V and 3 bases from J, with 14 bases in between. This CDR3 comprises 14 residues. As DNA, the CDR3 is TGTGCCAGCAGCCCTAGGGGTAGCCACTACGAGCAGTACTTC. It specifies CASSPRGSHYEQYF.

This clone was picked up a small number of times. V is TRBV9 and J is TRBJ2-1; the D gene is possibly TRBD1 (5 bases). The length of the CDR3 is 12 residues. Trimming took off 0 bases at V and 10 bases at J, with 8 bases between the two ends. Germline V lookup: CDR1 SGDLS, CDR2 YYNGEE. CDR3 sequence reads: CASSVDQGEQFF. The CDR3 nucleotides read TGTGCCAGCAGCGTAGACCAGGGAGAGCAGTTCTTC.

The J gene is TRBJ2-3, the V gene TRBV7-2, with a possible D match to TRBD2 (6 bases). Germline assignment: CDR1 SGHTA and CDR2 FQGNSA. The CDR3 consists of 13 residues. V lost 5 bases, J lost 4 bases, and 10 bases lay in between. CDR3 protein: CASSVVAADTQYF. In DNA form, the CDR3 reads TGTGCCAGCAGCGTCGTAGCGGCAGATACGCAGTATTTT.

The gene calls are TRBV18 and TRBJ2-2; no definite D call. The CDR3 totals 18 residues. Germline values: CDR1 KGHSH, CDR2 LQKENI. Trimming took 3 bases from V and 0 from J, leaving 17 bases between them. The CDR3 spells CASSPRVGTVPNTGELFF. In DNA form, the CDR3 reads TGTGCCAGCTCACCCCGGGTAGGAACTGTCCCGAACACCGGGGAGCTGTTTTTT.

The chain is built from TRBV7-2 and TRBJ2-7; TRBD1 aligns across 8 bases. With V trimmed by 5 bases and J by 2 bases, 2 bases remained unmatched. Germline loops: CDR1 SGHTA, CDR2 FQGNSA. CDR3 length: 13 amino acids. The DNA for the CDR3 is TGTGCCAGCAGCCAGGACAGGGCCTACGAGCAGTACTTC. Its protein is CASSQDRAYEQYF.

This chain connects TRBV6-4 to TRBJ2-7, with 7 bases lining up with TRBD2. CDR1 and CDR2 from the germline V gene are MRHNA and SNTAGT. The J segment lost 3 bases and the V segment lost 2 bases, leaving 10 bases of the junction unmatched. CDR3 length: 16 amino acids. The CDR3 protein is CASSDPTSPSVYEQYF. The CDR3 bases are TGTGCCAGCAGTGACCCGACTAGCCCCTCGGTCTACGAGCAGTACTTC.